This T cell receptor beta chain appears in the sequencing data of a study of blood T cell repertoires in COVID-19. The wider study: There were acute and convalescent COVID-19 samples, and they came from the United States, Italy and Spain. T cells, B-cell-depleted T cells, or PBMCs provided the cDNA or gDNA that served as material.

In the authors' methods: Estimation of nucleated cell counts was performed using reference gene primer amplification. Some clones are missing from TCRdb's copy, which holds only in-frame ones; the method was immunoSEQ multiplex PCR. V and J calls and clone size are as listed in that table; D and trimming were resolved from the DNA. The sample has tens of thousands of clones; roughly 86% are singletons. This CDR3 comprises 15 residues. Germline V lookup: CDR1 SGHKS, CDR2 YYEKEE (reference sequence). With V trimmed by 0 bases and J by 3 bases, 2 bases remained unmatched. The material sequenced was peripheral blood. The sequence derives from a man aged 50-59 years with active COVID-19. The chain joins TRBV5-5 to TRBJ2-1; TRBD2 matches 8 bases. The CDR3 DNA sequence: TGTGCCAGCAGCTTGGGAAGCGGGAGCTACAATGAGCAGTTCTTC. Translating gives CASSLGSGSYNEQFF.